This TCR beta chain is from a study of monozygotic twins with inflammatory bowel disease. TCRdb re-called the 5' RACE reads and gives one entry per CDR3 protein, without DNA. The repertoire shows around 140,000 distinct CDR3 sequences; the top ten hold roughly 1.2%. Concerning this clonotype itself: The target antigen is unknown.

Germline V gives CDR1 DFQATT, CDR2 SNEGSKA (reference sequence). This CDR3 region has 14 residues. Study results and limitations: Healthy co-twins, by inverse Simpson, had higher TCRbeta diversity than their siblings with IBD.

The receptor was isolated from a human donor with ulcerative colitis or Crohn's disease, or a healthy co-twin of an affected twin (not recorded which). The genes are TRBV20-1 and TRBJ2-1; TCRdb picks TRBD2, but there is no DNA to check that call. The sample consisted of blood. CDR3 region: CSAARGGSKDEQFF.